The 29 T cell receptor beta chains below all came from one sample that was sequenced in a study of blood T cell repertoires in COVID-19. Sequencing used immunoSEQ multiplex PCR; TCRdb keeps in-frame clones, though not all of them. Of 340,000 or so clones listed, roughly 85% were seen once; the top ten hold approximately 4.6%. The sample consisted of PBMCs or T cells enriched from blood (not recorded which). The receptors here all came from a woman in her 40s with acute COVID-19.

This clone has a handful of counts. The rearrangement joins TRBV2 to TRBJ1-2; the D is unclear. V was clipped by 8 bases and J by 3 bases, with 10 bases between them. The CDR3 is 12 residues long. The germline gives CDR1 SNHLY, CDR2 FYNNEI. The CDR3 sequence is CASRRGDYGYTF. Here the CDR3 DNA reads TGTGCCAGCCGTCGGGGTGACTATGGCTACACCTTC.

This rearrangement joins TRBV6-5 to TRBJ1-1, with a possible D match to TRBD1 (6 bases). CDR3 length equals 14 residues. Germline lookup yields CDR1 MNHEY and CDR2 SVGAGI. The V gene lost 4 bases and the J gene lost 1 base, with 10 bases spanning the gap. The CDR3 DNA is TGTGCCAGCAGTTCGGGACATAGGAACACTGAAGCTTTCTTT. This encodes CASSSGHRNTEAFF.

Regarding this clone: In the same sample, other DNA sequences code for this CDR3. The rearrangement links TRBV6-5 to TRBJ1-2, with 11 positions matching TRBD1. Germline V CDR1 and CDR2: MNHEY, SVGAGI. The CDR3 consists of 16 residues. Losses at the gene ends were 0 bases for V and 3 bases for J; bases not matched to a gene: 3. CDR3 sequence (DNA): TGTGCCAGCAGTTACTCGAGGACAGGGGGCGACTATGGCTACACCTTC. This gives the protein CASSYSRTGGDYGYTF.

The gene calls are TRBV19 and TRBJ1-1; the D gene is possibly TRBD1 (5 bases). CDR1 and CDR2 (germline): LNHDA, SQIVND (reference sequence). CDR3 length: 16 amino acids. V shed 7 bases and J shed 4 bases, with 22 bases lying between them. This CDR3 is CASNANPGLGVTEAFF. CDR3 nucleotides: TGTGCCAGTAACGCGAACCCGGGCTTAGGGGTCACTGAAGCTTTCTTT.

The V gene is TRBV5-6, the J gene TRBJ2-1; 7 bases fit TRBD1. The CDR3 runs 13 residues. V was clipped by 4 bases and J by 7 bases; unmatched bases: 5. Germline CDR1 is SGHDT and CDR2 is YYEEEE. CDR3 region: CASSRGQTNEQFF. CDR3 DNA sequence: TGTGCCAGCAGCCGGGGACAGACTAATGAGCAGTTCTTC.

V and J are TRBV6-5 and TRBJ2-1, with 10 bases identical to TRBD1. This CDR3 is 13 amino acids long. V was pared by 5 bases and J by 14 bases, with 9 bases of the junction left unmatched. The germline CDR1 and CDR2 sequences are MNHEY and SVGAGI. The CDR3 loop is CASSRGRTGGEFF. In DNA form, the CDR3 reads TGTGCCAGCAGTCGAGGGCGGACAGGGGGGGAGTTCTTC.

In its sample, this clone was seen a few times. The rearrangement uses TRBV27 and TRBJ1-4; tentatively, D is TRBD1 (6 bases). V shed 3 bases and J shed 8 bases, with 16 bases lying between them. CDR1 is MNHEY, CDR2 SMNVEV, per germline (reference sequence). This CDR3 has 15 amino acids. CDR3 DNA: TGTGCCAGCAGTTTTTCCGGCAGGGGATGGGAAAAACTGTTTTTT. Translation: CASSFSGRGWEKLFF.

This clone has a single count. In nucleotides, the CDR3 is TGTGCCAGCAGTTACGCCACAGGGGGCTCCTACAATGAGCAGTTCTTC. Amino acid sequence: CASSYATGGSYNEQFF. This chain uses TRBV6-5 with TRBJ2-1; 8 bases match TRBD1. The CDR3 has 16 residues. Germline values: CDR1 MNHEY, CDR2 SVGAGI. Trimming at V came to 2 bases and at J to 0 bases, leaving 3 bases not matched to a gene.

The rearrangement joins TRBV29-1 to TRBJ2-7; D might be TRBD2 (5 bases). The germline CDR1 and CDR2 sequences are SQVTM and ANQGSEA. Trimming pared 5 bases from V and 9 bases from J, leaving 17 bases between. The CDR3 totals 12 residues. CDR3 sequence reads: CSVLGLARVQYF. DNA for the CDR3: TGCAGCGTTCTTGGACTGGCGCGAGTGCAGTACTTC.

This clone came up once. The V call is TRBV7-9, the J call TRBJ1-2, with D maybe TRBD1 (5 bases). CDR1 is SEHNR, CDR2 FQNEAQ, per germline (reference sequence). Trimming took 5 bases from V and 8 from J, leaving 15 bases between them. This CDR3 has 13 residues. The CDR3 DNA sequence: TGTGCCAGCAGCCCGAGCAGGGCATGGGGCTACACCTTC. This codes for CASSPSRAWGYTF.

The CDR3 DNA follows: TGTGCCAGCAGCTCCCACAGGGGGCGAAGCTATGGCTACACCTTC. Its translation is CASSSHRGRSYGYTF. J is TRBJ1-2 and V is TRBV21-1; TRBD1 is the table's D call, not checked against the DNA. TRBV21-1 is a pseudogene locus. This CDR3 has 15 amino acids.

The V gene is TRBV10-3, the J gene TRBJ2-2, with 7 bases identical to TRBD1. The CDR3 covers 14 residues. Trimming cost V 5 bases and J 1 base; bases outside gene matches: 1. Per germline, CDR1 ENHRY and CDR2 SYGVKD. The CDR3 DNA reads as TGTGCCATCAGTTCAGGGGGGAACACCGGGGAGCTGTTTTTT. It specifies CAISSGGNTGELFF.

The chain employs TRBV28 and TRBJ2-7; possible D gene TRBD2, 5 bases. V shed 5 bases and J shed 4 bases, with 24 bases lying between them. This CDR3 spans 17 amino acids. Germline lookup yields CDR1 MDHEN and CDR2 SYDVKM. The CDR3 spells CASSQTRRAGEWYEQYF. DNA for the CDR3: TGTGCCAGCAGTCAAACTCGCCGGGCCGGGGAGTGGTACGAGCAGTACTTC.

This clone was found a few times. The V gene is TRBV28, the J gene TRBJ2-5, with D perhaps matching TRBD1 (5 bases). The CDR3 extends over 17 amino acids. Germline V gene data show CDR1 as MDHEN and CDR2 as SYDVKM. With 1 base removed from V and 1 base from J, the gap between germline ends came to 16 bases. The DNA for the CDR3 is TGTGCCAGCAGTTTATCCCGCACCTCAGGGTCCCAAGAGACCCAGTACTTC. This gives the protein CASSLSRTSGSQETQYF.

This rearrangement joins TRBV18 to TRBJ2-4; 8 nucleotides match TRBD1. This CDR3 has 22 residues. J lost 0 bases, V lost 6 bases, and 25 bases had no gene match. CDR1 and CDR2 (germline): KGHSH, LQKENI. The CDR3 protein is CASSLNAFLGTGLSIAKNIQYF. In DNA, the CDR3 is TGTGCCAGCTCCCTAAATGCCTTCCTGGGGACAGGACTTTCTATAGCCAAAAACATTCAGTACTTC.

V and J are TRBV6-1 and TRBJ1-3; D uncertain. This CDR3 contains 15 residues. V lost 2 bases, J lost 1 base, and 9 bases lay in between. Germline V gene lookup returns CDR1 MNHNS and CDR2 SASEGT. CDR3 DNA: TGTGCCAGCAGTGAATGGTCCCGGTCTGGAAACACCATATATTTT. Encoded protein: CASSEWSRSGNTIYF.

This chain uses TRBV28 with TRBJ2-7; 9 bases map to TRBD1. The CDR3 has 14 amino acids. Germline lookup yields CDR1 MDHEN and CDR2 SYDVKM. V lost 5 bases to trimming and J lost 5 bases; unmatched junction nucleotides: 7. This CDR3 is CASSRTGTGNEQYF. CDR3 coding DNA: TGTGCCAGCAGTCGTACCGGGACAGGGAACGAGCAGTACTTC.

The chain carries TRBV28 and TRBJ1-1; D possibly corresponds to TRBD1 (5 bases). The CDR3 extends over 12 amino acids. The germline V gene has CDR1 MDHEN and CDR2 SYDVKM. V was clipped by 8 bases and J by 4 bases, with 11 bases between them. The CDR3 loop is CASGQGGTEAFF. For the CDR3, the DNA is TGTGCCAGCGGTCAGGGTGGCACTGAAGCTTTCTTT.

The rearrangement uses TRBV7-2 and TRBJ2-6; TRBD2 agrees at 9 bases. Losses at the gene ends were 0 bases for V and 0 bases for J; bases not matched to a gene: 3. Germline V gene data show CDR1 as SGHTA and CDR2 as FQGNSA. The CDR3 is made up of 18 amino acids. Here the CDR3 DNA reads TGTGCCAGCAGCTTAGCCGTTAGCGGGAGCTCTGGGGCCAACGTCCTGACTTTC. This encodes CASSLAVSGSSGANVLTF.

The V and J genes are TRBV5-1 and TRBJ2-7; 7 bases map to TRBD1. CDR1 SGHRS and CDR2 YFSETQ come from the germline V gene. V lost 0 bases to trimming and J lost 5 bases; unmatched junction nucleotides: 5. The CDR3 has 14 residues. CDR3 amino acids: CASSLETGIDEQYF. CDR3 nucleotide sequence: TGCGCCAGCAGCTTGGAGACAGGGATAGACGAGCAGTACTTC.

The rearrangement links TRBV5-7 to TRBJ2-1; 7 bases line up with TRBD1. TRBV5-7 is placed among ORFs of uncertain function. Losses at the gene ends were 4 bases for V and 5 bases for J; bases not matched to a gene: 9. This CDR3 is 15 amino acids long. In DNA form, the CDR3 reads TGTGCCAGCAGCCCATTCGACAGGGAGCACAATGAGCAGTTCTTC. This gives the protein CASSPFDREHNEQFF.

This chain uses TRBV19 with TRBJ1-2; D gene uncertain. Germline V gene data show CDR1 as LNHDA and CDR2 as SQIVND (reference sequence). This CDR3 region has 14 residues. V lost 8 bases and J lost 7, with 20 bases in between. CDR3 protein: CASLSGHPEGGYTF. The CDR3 coding sequence is TGTGCCAGTCTTAGCGGGCATCCTGAGGGTGGCTACACCTTC.

The genes are TRBV27 and TRBJ2-1, with 7 bases matching TRBD2. Germline loops: CDR1 MNHEY, CDR2 SMNVEV (reference sequence). This CDR3 has 13 residues. After removal of 4 bases from V and 7 bases from J, the junction contained 4 bases not matched to a gene. CDR3 DNA sequence: TGTGCCAGCAGTTCTCTAGCGGAGAATGAGCAGTTCTTC. This translates into CASSSLAENEQFF.

The chain carries TRBV7-8 and TRBJ2-1; no clear D. Looked up from germline, CDR1 is SGHVS and CDR2 is FQNEAQ. V lost 4 bases and J lost 7, with 11 bases in between. The CDR3 is 13 amino acids. CDR3 coding DNA: TGTGCCAGCAGCTCCTTCTTCGGGAATGAGCAGTTCTTC. Translating it yields CASSSFFGNEQFF.

This clone was found once. The rearrangement joins TRBV28 to TRBJ2-1; 11 bases fit TRBD2. The CDR3 spans 14 residues. Unmatched junction bases numbered 10, after V lost 11 bases and J lost 7 bases. Germline V gene data show CDR1 as MDHEN and CDR2 as SYDVKM. CDR3 loop: CAGGASGRSNEQFF. For the CDR3, the DNA is TGTGCCGGGGGTGCTAGCGGGAGGTCGAATGAGCAGTTCTTC.

The rearrangement joins TRBV7-3 to TRBJ2-3; 11 bases align to TRBD2. The ends lost 4 bases at V and 0 bases at J; junction bases unmatched: 3. Germline V lookup: CDR1 SGHTA, CDR2 FQGTGA. The CDR3 is 16 residues long. The CDR3 DNA sequence: TGTGCCAGCAGCTCTCGGACTAGCGGGAGCACAGATACGCAGTATTTT. Translation: CASSSRTSGSTDTQYF.

The CDR3 bases are TGTGCCAGCAGCCAAGACGGAACAGGCTATAGCACCTTC. Its protein product is CASSQDGTGYSTF. This sequence joins TRBV4-2 and TRBJ1-2; possibly TRBD1 for D (5 bases). The length of the CDR3 is 13 residues. V dropped 0 bases and J dropped 13 bases, with 15 bases sitting between them. Germline V gene data show CDR1 as LGHNA and CDR2 as YNFKEQ.

CDR3 region: CASTLTLNTEAFF. DNA for the CDR3: TGTGCCAGTACCCTTACACTGAACACTGAAGCTTTCTTT. The chain joins TRBV19 to TRBJ1-1; no definite D call. Per the germline V gene, CDR1 is LNHDA and CDR2 is SQIVND (reference sequence). The germline V and J ends were trimmed by 7 bases and 0 bases, with 9 bases remaining between them. The CDR3 has 13 amino acids.

The J gene is TRBJ1-2, the V gene TRBV18; D not resolved. The CDR3 spans 12 residues. Trimming removed 1 base from V and 8 bases from J, with 8 bases in between. CDR1 KGHSH and CDR2 LQKENI come from the germline V gene. CDR3 sequence (DNA): TGTGCCAGCTCACCACTTGAGGGCGGCTACACCTTC. It specifies CASSPLEGGYTF.